The 9 T cell receptor beta chains reported below all come from one sample, sequenced in a study of blood T cell repertoires in COVID-19. Here immunoSEQ multiplex PCR was the method, and the copy in TCRdb shows in-frame clones only, minus some. This sample has approximately 20,000 clones; over 80% occur once, and the top ten carry 3.2%. Sequencing input: peripheral blood. Receptors originate from a human donor in a cohort sampled during active COVID-19.

The chain uses TRBV6-5 and TRBJ2-1; 9 bases map to TRBD2. Per germline, CDR1 MNHEY and CDR2 SVGAGI. Germline trimming cut 2 bases from V and 6 bases from J; bases unmatched to any gene: 5. The CDR3 has 15 amino acids. The CDR3 is CASSYLAGLSNEQFF. The CDR3 DNA reads TGTGCCAGCAGTTACCTAGCGGGGCTATCCAATGAGCAGTTCTTC.

CDR3: CASRRTGELFF. In nucleotides, the CDR3 is TGTGCCAGCAGGCGCACCGGGGAGCTGTTTTTT. This chain links TRBV19 with TRBJ2-2; D not certain. Between the trimmed V and J ends, which lost 9 bases and 4 bases, there was a span of 6 bases. Germline assignment: CDR1 LNHDA and CDR2 SQIVND (reference sequence). This CDR3 is 11 amino acids long.

The V gene is TRBV6-5, the J gene TRBJ2-1, with D possibly TRBD1 on 5 matching bases. Germline assignment: CDR1 MNHEY and CDR2 SVGAGI. The CDR3 loop spans 13 amino acids. Trimming removed 7 bases from V and 6 bases from J, with 13 bases in between. The CDR3 loop reads CASTQQGGNEQFF. The CDR3 DNA reads TGTGCCAGCACCCAGCAGGGTGGCAATGAGCAGTTCTTC.

The chain recombines TRBV3-1 (or the pseudogene TRBV3-2) with TRBJ1-3, with 10 nucleotides matching TRBD1. From germline, CDR1 is LGHDT and CDR2 YNNKEL (reference sequence). V gave up 2 bases and J gave up 2 bases; unmatched junction bases: 3. The CDR3 is 16 residues long. This CDR3 reads CASSQLTGGPGNTIYF. DNA for the CDR3: TGTGCCAGCAGCCAACTGACAGGGGGCCCTGGAAACACCATATATTTT.

The V call is TRBV1, the J call TRBJ1-5. TRBV1 is flagged as a pseudogene. This CDR3 contains 14 residues. The CDR3 loop is CTSSQVGRDQPQHF. CDR3 in DNA: TGCACCAGCAGCCAAGTGGGGAGGGATCAGCCCCAGCATTTT.

This clone was seen only once. The chain couples TRBV28 to TRBJ1-6; 7 nucleotides match TRBD1. V was pared by 2 bases and J by 7 bases, with 2 bases of the junction left unmatched. The CDR3 loop spans 14 amino acids. Germline assignment: CDR1 MDHEN and CDR2 SYDVKM. The CDR3 loop is CASSLIRGNSPLHF. CDR3 nucleotide sequence: TGTGCCAGCAGTTTAATCAGGGGGAATTCACCCCTCCACTTT.

V gene TRBV7-8 combines with J gene TRBJ1-4; D is perhaps TRBD1 (5 bases). Germline assignment: CDR1 SGHVS and CDR2 FQNEAQ. CDR3 length: 15 residues. Deletions cut 5 bases from V and 0 bases from J, with 10 bases between. The CDR3 protein is CASSKTEATNEKLFF. The DNA of the CDR3 is TGTGCCAGCAGCAAGACAGAGGCAACTAATGAAAAACTGTTTTTT.

This sequence joins TRBV4-2 and TRBJ2-1; 8 bases fit TRBD2. Germline lookup yields CDR1 LGHNA and CDR2 YNFKEQ. This CDR3 spans 17 amino acids. Trimming cost V 0 bases and J 8 bases; bases outside gene matches: 12. The chain's CDR3 is CASSQESTGGPLDEQFF. In DNA form, the CDR3 reads TGTGCCAGCAGCCAAGAGTCAACGGGAGGGCCTTTGGATGAGCAGTTCTTC.

The rearrangement links TRBV5-1 to TRBJ1-1, with D maybe TRBD1 (5 bases). The germline V gene encodes CDR1 SGHRS and CDR2 YFSETQ. V shed 4 bases and J shed 3 bases, with 16 bases lying between them. There are 15 residues in the CDR3. The CDR3 bases are TGCGCCAGCAGCCCCCTTGGACAAGGGGACACTGAAGCTTTCTTT. This gives the protein CASSPLGQGDTEAFF.